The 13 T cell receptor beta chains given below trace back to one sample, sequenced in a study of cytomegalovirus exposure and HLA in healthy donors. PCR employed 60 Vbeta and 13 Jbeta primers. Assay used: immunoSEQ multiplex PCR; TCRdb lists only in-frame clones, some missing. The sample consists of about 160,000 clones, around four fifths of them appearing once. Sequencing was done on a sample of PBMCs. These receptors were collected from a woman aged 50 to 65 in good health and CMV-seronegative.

This chain's CDR3 is CSVRGTGVSGANVLTF. The CDR3 nucleotides read TGCAGCGTACGCGGGACAGGGGTCTCTGGGGCCAACGTCCTGACTTTC. The chain links TRBV29-1 to TRBJ2-6, with TRBD1 identical over 10 bases. Germline-derived CDR1 and CDR2 are SQVTM and ANQGSEA. CDR3 size: 16 residues. Trimming took 6 bases from V and 0 from J; bases not matched to a gene: 5.

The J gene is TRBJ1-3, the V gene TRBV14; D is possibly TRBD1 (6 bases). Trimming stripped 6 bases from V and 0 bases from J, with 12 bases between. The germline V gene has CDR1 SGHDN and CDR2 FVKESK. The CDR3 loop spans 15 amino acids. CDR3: CASSRTVLSGNTIYF. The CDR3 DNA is TGTGCCAGCAGTCGGACAGTTCTCTCTGGAAACACCATATATTTT.

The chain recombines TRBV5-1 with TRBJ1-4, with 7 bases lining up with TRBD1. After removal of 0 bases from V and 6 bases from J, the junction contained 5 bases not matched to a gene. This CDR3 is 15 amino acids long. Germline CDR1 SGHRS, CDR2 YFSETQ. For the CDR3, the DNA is TGCGCCAGCAGCTTGGGTAGGGGGCGAGATGAAAAACTGTTTTTT. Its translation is CASSLGRGRDEKLFF.

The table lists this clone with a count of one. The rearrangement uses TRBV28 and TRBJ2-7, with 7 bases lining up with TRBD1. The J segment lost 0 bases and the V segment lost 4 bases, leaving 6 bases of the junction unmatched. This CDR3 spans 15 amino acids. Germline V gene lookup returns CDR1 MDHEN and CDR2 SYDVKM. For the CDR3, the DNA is TGTGCCAGCAGTTCCCCCACAGGGGACTCCTACGAGCAGTACTTC. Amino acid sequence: CASSSPTGDSYEQYF. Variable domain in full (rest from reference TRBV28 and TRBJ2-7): DVKVTQSSRYLVKRTGEKVFLECVQDMDHENMFWYRQDPGLGLRLIYFSYDVKMKEKGDIPEGYSVSREKKERFSLILESASTNQTSMYLCASSSPTGDSYEQYFGPGTRLTVT.

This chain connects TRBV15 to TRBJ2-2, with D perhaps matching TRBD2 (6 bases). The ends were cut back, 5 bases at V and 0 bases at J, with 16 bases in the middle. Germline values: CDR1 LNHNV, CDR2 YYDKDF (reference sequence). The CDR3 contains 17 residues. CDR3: CATSRLGAGTNTGELFF. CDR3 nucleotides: TGTGCCACCAGCCGTCTCGGCGCGGGGACGAACACCGGGGAGCTGTTTTTT. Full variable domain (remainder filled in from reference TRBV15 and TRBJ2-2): DAMVIQNPRYQVTQFGKPVTLSCSQTLNHNVMYWYQQKSSQAPKLLFHYYDKDFNNEADTPDNFQSRRPNTSFCFLDIRSPGLGDTAMYLCATSRLGAGTNTGELFFGEGSRLTVL.

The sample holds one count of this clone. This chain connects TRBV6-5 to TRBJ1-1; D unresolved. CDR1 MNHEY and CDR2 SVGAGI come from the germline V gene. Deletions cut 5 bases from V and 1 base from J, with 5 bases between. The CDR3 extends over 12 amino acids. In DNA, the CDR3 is TGTGCCAGCAGTAACAGGAACACTGAAGCTTTCTTT. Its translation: CASSNRNTEAFF.

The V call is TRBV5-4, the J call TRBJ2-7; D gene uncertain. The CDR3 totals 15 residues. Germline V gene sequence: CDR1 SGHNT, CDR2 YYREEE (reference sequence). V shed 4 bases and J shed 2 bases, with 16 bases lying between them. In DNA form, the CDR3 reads TGTGCCAGCAGCGTAATCAATGAAGGAGCCTACGAGCAGTACTTC. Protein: CASSVINEGAYEQYF.

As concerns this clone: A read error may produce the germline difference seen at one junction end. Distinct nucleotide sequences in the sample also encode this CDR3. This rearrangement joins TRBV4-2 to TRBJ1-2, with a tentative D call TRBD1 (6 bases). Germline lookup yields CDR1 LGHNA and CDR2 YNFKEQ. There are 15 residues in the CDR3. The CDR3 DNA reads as TGTGCCAGCAGCCCCACCAGGGGTCGTGGCTATGGCTATACCTTC. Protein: CASSPTRGRGYGYTF.

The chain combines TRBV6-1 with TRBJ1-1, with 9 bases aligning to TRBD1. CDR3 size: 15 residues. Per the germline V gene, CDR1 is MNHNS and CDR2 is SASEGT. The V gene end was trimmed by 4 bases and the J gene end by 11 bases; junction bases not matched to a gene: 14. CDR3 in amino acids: CASSVSGTGRTGAFF. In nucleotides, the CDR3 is TGTGCCAGCAGTGTATCCGGGACAGGGAGAACCGGGGCTTTCTTT.

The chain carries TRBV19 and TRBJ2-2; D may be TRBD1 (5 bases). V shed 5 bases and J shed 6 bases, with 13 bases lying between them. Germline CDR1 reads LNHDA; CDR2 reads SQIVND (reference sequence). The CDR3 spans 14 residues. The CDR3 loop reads CASSQGIRAGELFF. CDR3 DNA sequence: TGTGCCAGTAGTCAGGGTATTAGAGCCGGGGAGCTGTTTTTT.

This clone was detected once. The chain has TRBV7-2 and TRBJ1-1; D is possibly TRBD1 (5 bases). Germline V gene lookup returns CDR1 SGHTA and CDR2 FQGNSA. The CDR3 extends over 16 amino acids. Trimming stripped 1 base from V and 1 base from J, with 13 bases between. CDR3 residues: CASSLVGAGPNTEAFF. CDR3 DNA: TGTGCCAGCAGCTTAGTTGGTGCGGGACCGAACACTGAAGCTTTCTTT.

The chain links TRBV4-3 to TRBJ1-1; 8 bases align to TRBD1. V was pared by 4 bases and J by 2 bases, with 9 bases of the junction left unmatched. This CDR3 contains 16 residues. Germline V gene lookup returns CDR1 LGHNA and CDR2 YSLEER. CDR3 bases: TGCGCCAGCAGCCCCCCTGGGGACAGGCCTAACACTGAAGCTTTCTTT. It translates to CASSPPGDRPNTEAFF.

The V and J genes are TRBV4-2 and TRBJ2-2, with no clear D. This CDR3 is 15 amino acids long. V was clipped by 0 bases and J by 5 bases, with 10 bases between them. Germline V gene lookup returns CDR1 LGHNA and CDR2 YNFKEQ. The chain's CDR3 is CASSQDSSRTGELFF. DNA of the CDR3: TGTGCCAGCAGCCAAGATTCGTCTCGGACCGGGGAGCTGTTTTTT.